This TCR beta chain was found in a study of shared clonotypes between healthy human individuals. Overall study context: Per donor, three plates held CD4 naive cells, three held CD4 memory, two held CD8 naive and one held CD8 memory. The study, taken as a whole, reports: Sampling involved blood alone; tissue repertoires likely differ. Despite large depth, rarefaction showed incomplete sorted-subset sequencing.

The sorted-subset replicate PCRs were given around 200 ng DNA, which is tens of thousands of T cell genomes. The data were produced by immunoSEQ multiplex PCR, yet TCRdb's version contains in-frame clones alone and is incomplete. The repertoire includes some 2,000,000 clones, roughly 94% of them detected once, and 0.1% to 0.15% sits in the top ten. Germline V CDR1 and CDR2: LNHDA, SQIVND (reference sequence). V was trimmed by 3 bases and J by 4 bases, leaving 10 bases between them. The CDR3 is made up of 14 amino acids. Turning to this clone: Its specificity is not known.

The clonotype was recovered from a man younger than 30 in good health. The rearrangement uses TRBV19 and TRBJ1-5; TRBD1 is a possible D gene (5 bases). The specimen was naive CD4+ T cells sorted from blood. Subset given: CD45RA+ positively selected. This CDR3 reads CASSMGGNNQPQHF. CDR3 sequence (DNA): TGTGCCAGTAGTATGGGGGGAAATAATCAGCCCCAGCATTTT.